This T cell receptor beta chain came from a study of T-cell reconstitution after alpha-beta-depleted transplantation in children. The table lists this clonotype with a few counts. The CDR3 covers 16 residues. The V gene lost 0 bases and the J gene lost 4 bases, with 16 bases spanning the gap. Germline CDR1 DFQATT, CDR2 SNEGSKA (reference sequence). Unique molecular identifiers were incorporated during preparation of the TCRbeta library. TCRdb recomputed calls from the PCR reads with MiXCR, one row per CDR3 protein. The table includes some 500,000 distinct CDR3 sequences, 30% to 35% detected once. V is TRBV20-1 and J is TRBJ2-1; D possibly corresponds to TRBD1 (6 bases). The clonotype originates from a human donor who donated a stem cell graft to a child with aplastic anemia. Source: PBMCs from the stem cell graft donor, taken from the stem cell graft. The CDR3, as DNA: TGCAGTGCTAGAGATCGCGCAGGGGCTCTATACAATGAGCAGTTCTTC. Amino acids: CSARDRAGALYNEQFF.